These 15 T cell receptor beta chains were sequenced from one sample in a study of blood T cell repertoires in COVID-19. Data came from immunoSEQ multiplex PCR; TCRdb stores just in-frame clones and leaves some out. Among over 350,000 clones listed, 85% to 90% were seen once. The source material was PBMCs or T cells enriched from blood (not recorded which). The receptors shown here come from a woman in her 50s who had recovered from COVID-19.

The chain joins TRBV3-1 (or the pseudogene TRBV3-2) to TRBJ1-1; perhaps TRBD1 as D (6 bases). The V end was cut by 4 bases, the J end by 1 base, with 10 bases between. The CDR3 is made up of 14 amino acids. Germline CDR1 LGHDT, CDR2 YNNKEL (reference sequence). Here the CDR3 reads CASSPLQGNTEAFF. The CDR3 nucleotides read TGTGCCAGCAGCCCGCTACAGGGGAACACTGAAGCTTTCTTT.

The CDR3, as DNA: TGTGCCAGCAGCTTAGGCCCTCTAGGCGGGGGAGTCACTGAAGCTTTCTTT. It specifies CASSLGPLGGGVTEAFF. The chain carries TRBV11-3 and TRBJ1-1; tentatively, D is TRBD1 (5 bases). Germline assignment: CDR1 SGHNT and CDR2 YENEEA. Trimming removed 1 base from V and 4 bases from J, with 19 bases in between. This CDR3 is 17 amino acids long. Full variable domain (remainder filled in from reference TRBV11-3 and TRBJ1-1): EAGVVQSPRYKIIEKKQPVAFWCNPISGHNTLYWYLQNLGQGPELLIRYENEEAVDDSQLPKDRFSAERLKGVDSTLKIQPAELGDSAVYLCASSLGPLGGGVTEAFFGQGTRLTVV.

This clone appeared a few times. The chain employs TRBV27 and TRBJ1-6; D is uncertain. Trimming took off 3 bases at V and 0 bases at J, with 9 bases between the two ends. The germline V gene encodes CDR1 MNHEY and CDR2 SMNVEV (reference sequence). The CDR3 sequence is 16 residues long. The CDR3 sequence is CASSFITSSYNSPLHF. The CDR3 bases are TGTGCCAGCAGTTTTATAACTAGCTCCTATAATTCACCCCTCCACTTT.

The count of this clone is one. Here the CDR3 reads CASSPGHVLYNTEAFF. The CDR3 nucleotides are TGTGCCAGCAGCCCAGGGCACGTTCTGTATAACACTGAAGCTTTCTTT. V is TRBV11-2 and J is TRBJ1-1, with TRBD1 as a possible D gene (5 bases). Germline V lookup: CDR1 SGHAT, CDR2 FQNNGV. Trimming cost V 5 bases and J 2 bases, with 18 bases left between them. The length of the CDR3 is 16 residues.

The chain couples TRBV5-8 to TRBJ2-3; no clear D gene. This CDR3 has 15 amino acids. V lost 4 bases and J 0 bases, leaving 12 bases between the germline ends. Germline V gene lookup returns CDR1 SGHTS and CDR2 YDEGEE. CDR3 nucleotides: TGTGCCAGCAGCCCAGGTTCCTCTAGCACAGATACGCAGTATTTT. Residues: CASSPGSSSTDTQYF. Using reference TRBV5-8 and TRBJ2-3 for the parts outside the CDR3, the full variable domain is EAGVTQSPTHLIKTRGQQATLRCSPISGHTSVYWYQQALGLGLQFLLWYDEGEERNRGNFPPRFSGRQFPNYSSELNVNALELEDSALYLCASSPGSSSTDTQYFGPGTRLTVL.

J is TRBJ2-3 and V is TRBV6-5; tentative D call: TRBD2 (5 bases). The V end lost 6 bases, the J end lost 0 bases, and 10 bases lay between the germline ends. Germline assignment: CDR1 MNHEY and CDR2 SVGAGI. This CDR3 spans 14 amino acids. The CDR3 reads CASRPADSTDTQYF. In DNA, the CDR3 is TGTGCCAGCAGGCCAGCGGACAGCACAGATACGCAGTATTTT.

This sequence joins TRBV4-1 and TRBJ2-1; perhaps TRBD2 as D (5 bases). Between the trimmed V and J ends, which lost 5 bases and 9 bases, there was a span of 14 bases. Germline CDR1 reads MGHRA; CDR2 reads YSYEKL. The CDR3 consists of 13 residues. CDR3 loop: CASSMVGVPEQFF. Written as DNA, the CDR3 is TGCGCCAGCAGCATGGTCGGGGTTCCTGAGCAGTTCTTC.

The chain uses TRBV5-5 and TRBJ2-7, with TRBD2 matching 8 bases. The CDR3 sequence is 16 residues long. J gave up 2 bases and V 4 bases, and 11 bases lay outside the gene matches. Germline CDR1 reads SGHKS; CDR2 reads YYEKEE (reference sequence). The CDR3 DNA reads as TGTGCCAGCAGCGGCGTTTTAGCGGGGCTAACCTACGAGCAGTACTTC. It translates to CASSGVLAGLTYEQYF.

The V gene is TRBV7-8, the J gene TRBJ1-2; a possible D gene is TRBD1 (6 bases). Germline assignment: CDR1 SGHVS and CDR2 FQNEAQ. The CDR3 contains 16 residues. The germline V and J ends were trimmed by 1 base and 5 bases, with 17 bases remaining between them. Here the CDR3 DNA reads TGTGCCAGCAGCTTAGATAACGACAGGAGACCTTATGGCTACACCTTC. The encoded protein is CASSLDNDRRPYGYTF.

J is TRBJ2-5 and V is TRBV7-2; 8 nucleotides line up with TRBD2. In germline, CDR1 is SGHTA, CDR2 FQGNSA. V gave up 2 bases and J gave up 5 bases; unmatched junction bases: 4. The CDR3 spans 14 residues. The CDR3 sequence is CASSLSTGGETQYF. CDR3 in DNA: TGTGCCAGCAGCTTATCGACGGGAGGGGAGACCCAGTACTTC.

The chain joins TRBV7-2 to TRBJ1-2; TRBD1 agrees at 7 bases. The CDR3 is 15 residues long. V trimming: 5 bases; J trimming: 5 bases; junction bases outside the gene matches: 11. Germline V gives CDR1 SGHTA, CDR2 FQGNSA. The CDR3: CASSSPGTEGYGYTF. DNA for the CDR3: TGTGCCAGCAGCAGCCCGGGGACAGAGGGGTATGGCTACACCTTC.

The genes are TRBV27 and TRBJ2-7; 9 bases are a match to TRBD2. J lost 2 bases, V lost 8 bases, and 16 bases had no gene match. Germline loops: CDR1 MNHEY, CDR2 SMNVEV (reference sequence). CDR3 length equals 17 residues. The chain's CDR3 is CASAQRLGRGGTYEQYF. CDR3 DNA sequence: TGTGCCAGCGCACAACGACTAGGGCGGGGGGGGACCTACGAGCAGTACTTC.

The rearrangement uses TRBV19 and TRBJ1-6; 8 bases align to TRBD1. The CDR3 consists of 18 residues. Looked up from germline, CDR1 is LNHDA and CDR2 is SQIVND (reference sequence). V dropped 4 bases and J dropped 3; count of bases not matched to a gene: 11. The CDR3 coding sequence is TGTGCCAGTAGTACCACCTATGGACAGGGTCACTATAATTCACCCCTCCACTTT. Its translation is CASSTTYGQGHYNSPLHF.

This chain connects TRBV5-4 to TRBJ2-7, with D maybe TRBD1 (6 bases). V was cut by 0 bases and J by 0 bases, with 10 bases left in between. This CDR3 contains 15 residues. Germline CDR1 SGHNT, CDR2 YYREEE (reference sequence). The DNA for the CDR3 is TGTGCCAGCAGCTTGGATGGGGGCCCCTCCTACGAGCAGTACTTC. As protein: CASSLDGGPSYEQYF.

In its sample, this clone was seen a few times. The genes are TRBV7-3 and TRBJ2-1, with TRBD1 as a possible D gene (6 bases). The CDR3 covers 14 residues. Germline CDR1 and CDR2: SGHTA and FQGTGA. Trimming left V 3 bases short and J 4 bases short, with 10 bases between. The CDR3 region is CASSFRGSYNEQFF. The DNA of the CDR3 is TGTGCCAGCAGCTTCAGGGGTTCGTACAATGAGCAGTTCTTC.